This T cell receptor (beta chain) was sequenced during a study of blood T cell repertoires in COVID-19. The overall study: Samples taken during acute and convalescent COVID-19 were collected in the United States, Italy and Spain.

Some clones are missing from TCRdb's copy, which holds only in-frame ones; the method was immunoSEQ multiplex PCR. This sample has about 440,000 clones, with less than 95% found just once. The germline V gene has CDR1 SGHVS and CDR2 FQNEAQ. The CDR3 is 14 residues long. Trimming took 5 bases from V and 1 from J, leaving 12 bases between them. The genes are TRBV7-8 and TRBJ2-7; D may be TRBD1 (5 bases). This TCR derives from a man between 18 and 29 years old who had recovered from COVID-19. Sequences were obtained from PBMCs or T cells enriched from blood (not recorded which). CDR3 in DNA: TGTGCCAGCAGCGGGGCAGGAAGATCCTACGAGCAGTACTTC. Translated: CASSGAGRSYEQYF.